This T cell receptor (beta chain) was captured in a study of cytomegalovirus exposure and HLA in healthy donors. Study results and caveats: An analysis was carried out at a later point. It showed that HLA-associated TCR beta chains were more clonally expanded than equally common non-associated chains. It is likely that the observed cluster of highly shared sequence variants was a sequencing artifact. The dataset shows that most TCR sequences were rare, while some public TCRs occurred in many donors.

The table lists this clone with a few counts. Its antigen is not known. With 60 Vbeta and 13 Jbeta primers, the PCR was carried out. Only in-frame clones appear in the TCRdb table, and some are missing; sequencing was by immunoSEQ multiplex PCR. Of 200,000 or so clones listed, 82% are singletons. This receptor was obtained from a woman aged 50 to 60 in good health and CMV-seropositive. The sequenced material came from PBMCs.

The CDR3, as DNA: TGTGCCAGCAGCTTAGCCCTAGCGGCTACCGGGGAGCTGTTTTTT. The encoded protein is CASSLALAATGELFF. V usage is TRBV11-2 and J usage is TRBJ2-2; 7 bases line up with TRBD2. The V and J ends lost 1 base and 5 bases, in that order; junction bases with no gene match: 4. The CDR3 spans 15 residues. Per germline, CDR1 SGHAT and CDR2 FQNNGV.